This T cell receptor beta chain was recovered during a study of blood T cell repertoires in COVID-19. V lost 5 bases, J lost 6 bases, and 17 bases lay in between. The CDR3 totals 14 residues. Germline values: CDR1 LNHDA, CDR2 SQIVND (reference sequence). Profiling relied on immunoSEQ multiplex PCR, and the TCRdb table lists in-frame clones only, not all of them. The table shows about 120,000 clones, with almost 70% occurring only once. The V call is TRBV19, the J call TRBJ2-7; D might be TRBD1 (5 bases). The sample taken for sequencing was peripheral blood. This TCR derives from a woman aged 70 to 79 with acute or convalescent COVID-19. CDR3 region: CASSLGRALGEQYF. The CDR3 coding sequence is TGTGCCAGTAGTTTAGGCAGGGCGCTGGGCGAGCAGTACTTC.